Listed below are T cell receptor beta chains from one sample, sequenced in a study of control samples from healthy donors and cancer patients. Produced via immunoSEQ multiplex PCR; TCRdb's table is partial and in-frame only. Of about 83,000 clones in the sample, roughly nine tenths are singletons; the top ten hold 17%. The specimen sequenced was blood. These TCRs come from a man in his forties or fifties in good health. CDR3s include the opening cysteine and the closing phenylalanine or tryptophan. Each record gives: V gene, D gene, J gene, clone size, CDR3 DNA, CDR3 protein. A D gene is named only where the DNA matches it firmly. Rows may omit the clone size; those that give it use once, few, many or a size class.

TRBV19	.	TRBJ1-1	.	TGTGCCAGTATGAGTGGTAGGCAAATGAACACTGAAGCTTTCTTT	CASMSGRQMNTEAFF
TRBV19	TRBD1	TRBJ1-4	once	TGTGCCAGTAGATATAGACAGGGGCCCTCAACTAATGAAAAACTGTTTTTT	CASRYRQGPSTNEKLFF
TRBV5-6	.	TRBJ1-5	few	TGTGCCAGCAGCTCGGGGACCCATCAGCCCCAGCATTTT	CASSSGTHQPQHF
TRBV6-5	.	TRBJ1-6	few	TGTGCCAGCAGTTACTCTCGGGACCCTAATTCACCCCTCCACTTT	CASSYSRDPNSPLHF
TRBV6-5	.	TRBJ1-1	.	TGTGCCAGCAGGGGGCTCGGTTATGAAGCTTTCTTT	CASRGLGYEAFF
TRBV29-1	TRBD1	TRBJ2-1	.	TGCAGCGTTGAAACCGGGACAGGGGAGCAGTTCTTC	CSVETGTGEQFF
TRBV7-2	.	TRBJ1-5	.	TGTGCCAGCAGCTTAGTGACTCTGGGCAATCAGCCCCAGCATTTT	CASSLVTLGNQPQHF
TRBV19	.	TRBJ1-5	.	TGTGCCAGTACCCCACGACCTGACAGCCTCAATCAGCCCCAGCATTTT	CASTPRPDSLNQPQHF
TRBV19	.	TRBJ1-6	.	TGTGCCAGCCGCCGGGGGGGCTCCTCCTATAATTCACCCCTCCACTTT	CASRRGGSSYNSPLHF
TRBV12-3/TRBV12-4	.	TRBJ1-5	.	TGTGCCAGCAGTTCAGGGTGGAAGCCCCAGCATTTT	CASSSGWKPQHF
TRBV7-2	.	TRBJ1-2	.	TGTGCCAGCAGCTATTCCGCGACTGGACTGGGCGGCTACACCTTC	CASSYSATGLGGYTF
TRBV6-4	TRBD1	TRBJ1-2	.	TGTGCCAGCAGTTCGGGACAGGGCCTTGGGGGCTACACCTTC	CASSSGQGLGGYTF
TRBV5-6	.	TRBJ1-1	once	TGTGCCAGCAGACCCCCCGGCGGGGCATTTATGAACACTGAAGCTTTCTTT	CASRPPGGAFMNTEAFF
TRBV7-9	.	TRBJ2-5	.	TGTGCCAGCAGCTTTAATGAGTGGGAGACCCAGTACTTC	CASSFNEWETQYF
TRBV6-5	TRBD2	TRBJ2-1	.	TGTGCCGCCCGATCTAGCGGGGCTTACAATGAGCAGTTCTTC	CAARSSGAYNEQFF
TRBV6-6	.	TRBJ2-3	once	TGTGCCAGCAGTTACGATCGGGACGGACGAACAGATACGCAGTATTTT	CASSYDRDGRTDTQYF
TRBV7-2	.	TRBJ1-2	.	TGTGCCAGCAGCTTAGAGATCGGTGGCTACACCTTC	CASSLEIGGYTF
TRBV19	.	TRBJ1-1	.	TGTGCCAGTAGTATGGGACGGAAGAACACTGAAGCTTTCTTT	CASSMGRKNTEAFF
TRBV6-1	.	TRBJ1-6	.	TGTGCCAGCAGGGAAGACAGTAATTCACCCCTCCACTTT	CASREDSNSPLHF
TRBV18	.	TRBJ2-2	.	TGTGCCAGCTCACCTACGGGCGTAGGTGACACCGGGGAGCTGTTTTTT	CASSPTGVGDTGELFF
TRBV6-5	.	TRBJ1-5	.	TGTGCCAGCAGTAGCCGGGTTATCCCCCATCAGCCCCAGCATTTT	CASSSRVIPHQPQHF
TRBV19	.	TRBJ2-2	.	TGTGCCAGTAGTACCCAGACTACCGGGGAGCTGTTTTTT	CASSTQTTGELFF
TRBV5-1	.	TRBJ1-1	.	TGCGCCAGCAGCTCCACAAGGACTGAAGCTTTCTTT	CASSSTRTEAFF
TRBV4-1	.	TRBJ1-6	.	TGCGCCAGCAGCCACTATTGGATAGGGGCACCCCTCCACTTT	CASSHYWIGAPLHF
TRBV18	TRBD2	TRBJ2-3	.	TGTGCCAGCTCCCCGATAGACGCGGGAGCCACAGATACGCAGTATTTT	CASSPIDAGATDTQYF
TRBV15	TRBD1	TRBJ2-3	.	TGTGCCACCAGCAGAGCCCTTGGACAGGCATCAGATACGCAGTATTTT	CATSRALGQASDTQYF
TRBV9	.	TRBJ2-6	.	TGTGCCAGCAGCGGTAGGGGCAGAAATCCTCTCTCTGGGGCCAACGTCCTGACTTTC	CASSGRGRNPLSGANVLTF
TRBV18	.	TRBJ1-5	once	TGTGCCAGCTCACCCGGGGGGGGCTCACGCAATCAGCCCCAGCATTTT	CASSPGGGSRNQPQHF
TRBV12-5	.	TRBJ1-1	.	TGTGCTAGTGGTTTCTCGGGAACTGAAGCTTTCTTT	CASGFSGTEAFF
TRBV10-2	TRBD1	TRBJ1-1	once	TGCGCCAGCAGAAGGACAGGGGGCGGAAACACTGAAGCTTTCTTT	CASRRTGGGNTEAFF